Sequencing of this T cell receptor beta chain was carried out in a study of CD8 T cells in ankylosing spondylitis. Germline V CDR1 and CDR2: MNHNS, SASEGT. Trimming at V came to 8 bases and at J to 6 bases, leaving 12 bases not matched to a gene. This CDR3 region has 14 residues. Overall study results and limits: Matched ankylosing spondylitis synovial fluid reportedly showed significant enrichment of disease-linked clones.

On this clonotype: Its cognate antigen is unknown.

TCRdb reprocessed the 5' RACE reads via MiXCR and lists one record per CDR3 protein. The sample lists some 140,000 distinct CDR3 sequences, roughly 8.8% occurring once. The clonotype was recovered from a male donor with ankylosing spondylitis. The sample taken for sequencing was synovial fluid, either unsorted or a sorted T cell fraction (not recorded which). The chain has TRBV6-1 and TRBJ2-7; 8 bases are a match to TRBD2. The CDR3 coding sequence is TGTGCCAGCTCCGCGACTAGCGAGAAGAGCGAGCAGTACTTC. The encoded protein is CASSATSEKSEQYF.